A single sample gave rise to the 32 T cell receptor beta chains below, sequenced in a study of response to subunit inactivated influenza vaccine. Via MiXCR, TCRdb re-called the RT-PCR reads, giving one row per CDR3 protein. This table holds 860,000 or so distinct CDR3 sequences, 21% found once. The sequencing here drew on PBMCs from blood, taken roughly 5 days after vaccination. The receptor source for this set is a man in his fifties who received an inactivated influenza vaccine.

The CDR3 loop is CASSPEGSYGANVLTF. DNA for the CDR3: TGCGCCAGCAGCCCAGAAGGCTCGTATGGGGCCAACGTCCTGACTTTC. The chain combines TRBV5-1 with TRBJ2-6; D remains unclear. The CDR3 consists of 16 residues. The germline V and J ends were trimmed by 4 bases and 3 bases, with 14 bases remaining between them. The germline V gene has CDR1 SGHRS and CDR2 YFSETQ.

This clonotype was counted only a few times. This chain connects TRBV11-2 to TRBJ2-7; the D is unclear. V gave up 5 bases and J gave up 0 bases, with 8 bases separating them. Germline V gene lookup returns CDR1 SGHAT and CDR2 FQNNGV. This CDR3 region has 13 residues. The CDR3: CASSRPGSYEQYF. CDR3 DNA sequence: TGTGCCAGCAGCCGGCCGGGCTCCTACGAGCAGTACTTC.

The V gene is TRBV6-2 or TRBV6-3, the J gene TRBJ2-2; 12 bases fit TRBD1. Trimming took 2 bases from V and 5 from J; bases not matched to a gene: 3. The CDR3 covers 16 residues. CDR1 is MNHEY, CDR2 SVGEGT, per germline. The CDR3 sequence: CASSYPGQGATGELFF. The CDR3, as DNA: TGTGCCAGCAGTTACCCGGGACAGGGGGCAACCGGGGAGCTGTTTTTT.

This chain joins TRBV7-8 and TRBJ2-3; 10 nucleotides match TRBD2. Germline values: CDR1 SGHVS, CDR2 FQNEAQ. With 4 bases clipped from V and 1 base from J, the junction kept 2 bases outside the gene matches. CDR3 length equals 15 residues. DNA of the CDR3: TGTGCCAGCAGCTCACTAGCGGGGCGCACAGATACGCAGTATTTT. Translation: CASSSLAGRTDTQYF.

The V call is TRBV6-5, the J call TRBJ2-7; 7 bases are a match to TRBD1. Germline trimming cut 0 bases from V and 0 bases from J; bases unmatched to any gene: 8. This CDR3 has 17 residues. Per the germline V gene, CDR1 is MNHEY and CDR2 is SVGAGI. This CDR3 is CASSYSLRQGSSYEQYF. Written as DNA, the CDR3 is TGTGCCAGCAGTTACTCCCTCCGACAGGGCAGCTCCTACGAGCAGTACTTC.

This sequence joins TRBV11-2 and TRBJ1-3; tentatively, D is TRBD1 (6 bases). The length of the CDR3 is 17 residues. Trimming pared 5 bases from V and 0 bases from J, leaving 17 bases between. The germline CDR1 and CDR2 sequences are SGHAT and FQNNGV. The chain's CDR3 is CASSTPGHTASGNTIYF. CDR3 DNA sequence: TGTGCCAGCAGCACCCCGGGACATACGGCCTCTGGAAACACCATATATTTT.

This clonotype has more than one count but fewer than ten. The CDR3 region is CSARSALAGTYEQYF. As DNA, the CDR3 is TGCAGTGCTAGATCGGCACTAGCGGGGACCTACGAGCAGTACTTC. The chain carries TRBV20-1 and TRBJ2-7, with 10 bases matching TRBD2. The CDR3 runs to 15 residues. The V segment lost 2 bases and the J segment 2 bases; nucleotides outside the gene matches: 6. CDR1 and CDR2 (germline): DFQATT, SNEGSKA (reference sequence).

This chain uses TRBV30 with TRBJ1-1, with D hard to call. The CDR3 is made up of 13 amino acids. Per the germline V gene, CDR1 is GTSNPN and CDR2 is SVGIG (reference sequence). The V end was cut by 0 bases, the J end by 1 base, with 6 bases between. CDR3 DNA: TGTGCCTGGAGTGTTCGGGAGAACACTGAAGCTTTCTTT. This encodes CAWSVRENTEAFF.

This clonotype was picked up a small number of times. The V gene is TRBV4-3, the J gene TRBJ2-7, with D possibly TRBD1 on 5 matching bases. The germline V gene encodes CDR1 LGHNA and CDR2 YSLEER. The CDR3 sequence is 15 residues long. V lost 0 bases, J lost 4 bases, and 13 bases lay in between. The chain's CDR3 is CASSQEQFGQYEQYF. The DNA of the CDR3 is TGCGCCAGCAGCCAAGAACAGTTTGGACAATACGAGCAGTACTTC.

In this sample, this clonotype turned up a few times. V gene TRBV20-1 combines with J gene TRBJ2-1, with D uncertain. CDR3 length: 14 amino acids. Germline V gene data show CDR1 as DFQATT and CDR2 as SNEGSKA (reference sequence). The ends were cut back, 6 bases at V and 1 base at J, with 13 bases in the middle. The CDR3 DNA follows: TGCAGTGCCTTTAAGACGGGTTCCTACAATGAGCAGTTCTTC. This gives the protein CSAFKTGSYNEQFF.

This clonotype turned up a few times. The chain carries TRBV5-1 and TRBJ2-5, with a weak D call TRBD2 (6 bases). Germline CDR1 SGHRS, CDR2 YFSETQ. This CDR3 has 15 amino acids. Trimming pared 4 bases from V and 2 bases from J, leaving 15 bases between. The CDR3 reads CASSTEGTFQETQYF. The CDR3 DNA sequence: TGCGCCAGCAGCACCGAAGGGACTTTTCAAGAGACCCAGTACTTC.

This clonotype occurred a few times. V and J are TRBV5-1 and TRBJ2-1; the match to TRBD2 covers 11 bases. The CDR3 is made up of 16 amino acids. CDR1 is SGHRS, CDR2 YFSETQ, per germline. V lost 4 bases, J lost 8 bases, and 11 bases stayed unmatched. CDR3 nucleotides: TGCGCCAGCAGCCGTTTAGCGGGAGGGGGAATCGATGAGCAGTTCTTC. Protein: CASSRLAGGGIDEQFF. The full variable domain, in which reference TRBV5-1 and TRBJ2-1 provide the parts outside the CDR3, is KAGVTQTPRYLIKTRGQQVTLSCSPISGHRSVSWYQQTPGQGLQFLFEYFSETQRNKGNFPGRFSGRQFSNSRSEMNVSTLELGDSALYLCASSRLAGGGIDEQFFGPGTRLTVL.

The CDR3 reads CASTNFYEQYF. In DNA, the CDR3 is TGTGCCAGCACTAACTTCTACGAGCAGTACTTC. V and J are TRBV28 and TRBJ2-7, with D unclear. The CDR3 totals 11 residues. V lost 7 bases and J lost 3, with 7 bases in between. From germline, CDR1 is MDHEN and CDR2 SYDVKM.

This clonotype was observed many times. This chain uses TRBV12-3 or TRBV12-4 with TRBJ2-2; the match to TRBD2 covers 9 bases. The CDR3 has 15 amino acids. V shed 8 bases and J 4 bases; nucleotides not matched to a gene: 8. The CDR3 nucleotides are TGTGCCAGCGGGAGCGGGGGGTCGAGCACCGGGGAGCTGTTTTTT. This gives the protein CASGSGGSSTGELFF.

The CDR3 here is CASSQDMWDRGGQTQYF. The DNA of the CDR3 is TGCGCCAGCAGCCAAGATATGTGGGACAGGGGTGGACAGACCCAGTACTTC. The chain couples TRBV4-3 to TRBJ2-5; TRBD1 agrees at 10 bases. Germline V lookup: CDR1 LGHNA, CDR2 YSLEER. Trimming cost V 0 bases and J 6 bases; bases outside gene matches: 10. This CDR3 region has 17 residues.

This clonotype occurred a few times. V is TRBV4-2 and J is TRBJ2-3; TRBD2 matches at 8 bases. The CDR3 sequence is 18 residues long. Germline CDR1 and CDR2: LGHNA and YNFKEQ. The V segment lost 4 bases and the J segment 4 bases; nucleotides outside the gene matches: 16. The CDR3 spells CASSPVPSGGRFPDTQYF. CDR3 nucleotides: TGTGCCAGCAGCCCCGTGCCTTCGGGGGGGCGATTTCCAGATACGCAGTATTTT.

This clonotype was detected only a few times. The chain is built from TRBV6-2 or TRBV6-3 and TRBJ1-2; D perhaps matches TRBD1 (5 bases). The CDR3 is 15 amino acids. The ends were cut back, 7 bases at V and 7 bases at J, with 22 bases in the middle. Germline CDR1 and CDR2: MNHEY and SVGEGT. The CDR3 reads CASNDGAIQPSGYTF. The CDR3 bases are TGTGCCAGCAACGACGGGGCGATCCAGCCAAGTGGCTACACCTTC.

J is TRBJ2-5 and V is TRBV3-1; no definite D call. Deletions cut 3 bases from V and 2 bases from J, with 13 bases between. Germline assignment: CDR1 LGHDT and CDR2 YNNKEL (reference sequence). CDR3 length equals 15 residues. This CDR3 is CASSQVRGYQETQYF. Here the CDR3 DNA reads TGTGCCAGCAGCCAGGTTCGTGGCTATCAAGAGACCCAGTACTTC.

The chain combines TRBV4-1 with TRBJ2-7; TRBD1 matches 7 bases. V was pared by 1 base and J by 3 bases, with 6 bases of the junction left unmatched. The germline CDR1 and CDR2 sequences are MGHRA and YSYEKL. The CDR3 covers 15 residues. CDR3 DNA: TGCGCCAGCAGCCAAGGGACAGGAGAAATCTACGAGCAGTACTTC. Translating it yields CASSQGTGEIYEQYF.

There are a few counts of this clonotype. The chain uses TRBV5-1 and TRBJ2-2, with D possibly being TRBD1 (6 bases). Germline-derived CDR1 and CDR2 are SGHRS and YFSETQ. CDR3 size: 17 residues. V was clipped by 4 bases and J by 1 base, with 17 bases between them. Here the CDR3 reads CASSIATGAVNTGELFF. The CDR3 coding sequence is TGCGCCAGCAGCATCGCGACAGGAGCGGTGAACACCGGGGAGCTGTTTTTT.

This clonotype has ten or more counts. V and J are TRBV12-3 or TRBV12-4 and TRBJ2-7, with 8 bases matching TRBD1. The CDR3 loop spans 14 amino acids. Unmatched junction bases numbered 3, after V lost 5 bases and J lost 0 bases. This CDR3 is CASSRTGISYEQYF. The CDR3 DNA reads as TGTGCCAGCAGTCGGACAGGGATCTCCTACGAGCAGTACTTC.

J is TRBJ2-3 and V is TRBV3-1; maybe TRBD2 (7 bases). The V gene lost 6 bases and the J gene lost 6 bases, with 25 bases spanning the gap. The V gene's germline CDR1 is LGHDT and CDR2 YNNKEL (reference sequence). CDR3 length equals 17 residues. For the CDR3, the DNA is TGTGCCAGCAGACCCGCCGCCATGTGGGGGGGCCCGGATACGCAGTATTTT. Translated, it gives CASRPAAMWGGPDTQYF.

This rearrangement joins TRBV4-3 to TRBJ1-2; no firm D call. Germline V gene sequence: CDR1 LGHNA, CDR2 YSLEER. V lost 1 base, J lost 5 bases, and 8 bases lay in between. The CDR3 runs to 13 residues. CDR3 sequence (DNA): TGCGCCAGCAGCCAAGCTGCAGGTTATGGCTACACCTTC. Its protein is CASSQAAGYGYTF.

On this clonotype: A much larger clone differs from this one at a single base, so this may be a read error. The CDR3 DNA sequence: TGCAGTGCTAGAGGGGCCTGCGATTGGACCCAGTACTTC. This gives the protein CSARGACDWTQYF. The rearrangement uses TRBV20-1 and TRBJ2-5; the D is unclear. Trimming took off 1 base at V and 7 bases at J, with 13 bases between the two ends. There are 13 residues in the CDR3. The V gene's germline CDR1 is DFQATT and CDR2 SNEGSKA (reference sequence).

This chain links TRBV28 with TRBJ2-1; possibly TRBD2 for D (6 bases). V dropped 8 bases and J dropped 8 bases, with 22 bases sitting between them. Looked up from germline, CDR1 is MDHEN and CDR2 is SYDVKM. The CDR3 has 15 residues. The DNA for the CDR3 is TGTGCCAGCGGCCCGGGATTCTCCTGGAGGGATGAGCAGTTCTTC. Translation: CASGPGFSWRDEQFF.

This sequence joins TRBV19 and TRBJ2-3; unclear D gene. Trimming stripped 3 bases from V and 0 bases from J, with 7 bases between. Germline V gives CDR1 LNHDA, CDR2 SQIVND (reference sequence). There are 14 residues in the CDR3. CDR3 bases: TGTGCCAGTAGTATTTGGCCTAGCACAGATACGCAGTATTTT. Translation: CASSIWPSTDTQYF. The variable domain in full, with the rest retrieved from reference TRBV19 and TRBJ2-3, is DGGITQSPKYLFRKEGQNVTLSCEQNLNHDAMYWYRQDPGQGLRLIYYSQIVNDFQKGDIAEGYSVSREKKESFPLTVTSAQKNPTAFYLCASSIWPSTDTQYFGPGTRLTVL.

The chain carries TRBV28 and TRBJ1-2, with D unresolved. The CDR3 spans 15 residues. V was cut by 1 base and J by 0 bases, with 9 bases left in between. The germline CDR1 and CDR2 sequences are MDHEN and SYDVKM. The CDR3 here is CASSLSAGPNYGYTF. The CDR3 DNA reads as TGTGCCAGCAGTTTATCGGCAGGACCTAACTATGGCTACACCTTC.

The sample holds many counts of this clonotype. The chain recombines TRBV7-8 with TRBJ1-2; D unresolved. Germline V gene sequence: CDR1 SGHVS, CDR2 FQNEAQ. This CDR3 contains 15 residues. Trimming took off 2 bases at V and 4 bases at J, with 14 bases between the two ends. The CDR3 region is CASSLTVIGLYGYTF. The DNA for the CDR3 is TGTGCCAGCAGCTTAACGGTTATCGGACTCTATGGCTACACCTTC.

J is TRBJ2-1 and V is TRBV7-3; tentatively, D is TRBD2 (6 bases). Germline-derived CDR1 and CDR2 are SGHTA and FQGTGA. The CDR3 is made up of 15 amino acids. Trimming took 4 bases from V and 0 from J, leaving 10 bases between them. The CDR3 sequence: CASSSSASSYNEQFF. For the CDR3, the DNA is TGTGCCAGCAGCTCTAGCGCTAGCTCCTACAATGAGCAGTTCTTC.

Only a few counts were recorded for this clonotype. The chain employs TRBV7-2 and TRBJ2-1, with 8 bases fitting TRBD2. The V gene's germline CDR1 is SGHTA and CDR2 FQGNSA. This CDR3 is built from 15 residues. The V and J ends lost 11 bases and 3 bases, in that order; junction bases with no gene match: 12. CDR3 DNA: TGTGCCTGCGGGGTGGCGGGGGGATACTACAATGAGCAGTTCTTC. Its protein product is CACGVAGGYYNEQFF.

The chain has TRBV5-6 and TRBJ1-3; TRBD1 matches 9 bases. J was trimmed by 11 bases and V by 4 bases; bases with no gene match: 13. Germline V gives CDR1 SGHDT, CDR2 YYEEEE. This CDR3 is 15 amino acids long. The CDR3 sequence: CASSLGTGRHNAIYF. The CDR3 DNA reads TGTGCCAGCAGCCTCGGGACAGGGAGGCATAATGCCATATATTTT.

This clonotype was counted between two and nine times. This rearrangement joins TRBV5-1 to TRBJ1-6; D might be TRBD1 (6 bases). The CDR3 runs to 15 residues. V was clipped by 5 bases and J by 6 bases, with 15 bases between them. Germline V gene data show CDR1 as SGHRS and CDR2 as YFSETQ. The CDR3 is CASREGTPANSPLHF. In DNA, the CDR3 is TGCGCCAGCAGAGAGGGGACACCGGCTAATTCACCCCTCCACTTT.